Shown below are 17 T cell receptor beta chains from a single sample sequenced in a study of technical replicates of blood from several donors. The table came from immunoSEQ multiplex PCR; TCRdb's copy has only in-frame clones and leaves some out. The table includes 50,000 or so clones, 92% detected once. Sequences were obtained from PBMCs. These receptors all stem from a human donor in good health. Some clones in this sample may be carry-over from other donors' samples.

In its sample, this clone was seen a few times. This chain connects TRBV5-8 to TRBJ1-6, with D uncertain. This CDR3 comprises 13 residues. CDR1 SGHTS and CDR2 YDEGEE come from the germline V gene. Deletions cut 4 bases from V and 2 bases from J, with 4 bases between. DNA of the CDR3: TGTGCCAGCAGCCCCGCCTATAATTCACCCCTCCACTTT. Protein product: CASSPAYNSPLHF.

The chain recombines TRBV7-6 with TRBJ2-7; 7 positions match TRBD2. CDR1 is SGHVS, CDR2 FNYEAQ, per germline. Trimming at V came to 5 bases and at J to 1 base, leaving 17 bases not matched to a gene. This CDR3 is built from 18 residues. CDR3 in DNA: TGTGCCAGCAGCCTCCACCCCGAGGTGGCGGGAGTTTCCTACGAGCAGTACTTC. Amino acids: CASSLHPEVAGVSYEQYF.

The chain uses TRBV5-6 and TRBJ2-6; D gene ambiguous. V lost 2 bases and J lost 0, with 3 bases in between. Germline V gene sequence: CDR1 SGHDT, CDR2 YYEEEE. The CDR3 has 14 residues. The CDR3 loop is CASSFNSGANVLTF. The CDR3 nucleotides read TGTGCCAGCAGCTTCAACTCTGGGGCCAACGTCCTGACTTTC.

The genes are TRBV6-5 and TRBJ1-2; 10 bases agree with TRBD1. Trimming cost V 9 bases and J 8 bases; bases outside gene matches: 9. In germline, CDR1 is MNHEY, CDR2 SVGAGI. This CDR3 is 13 amino acids long. CDR3 loop: CASRDRGLGGYTF. The CDR3 nucleotides are TGTGCCAGTAGAGACAGGGGGCTCGGCGGCTACACCTTC.

The rearrangement joins TRBV5-8 to TRBJ2-7; D not certain. Germline V gene sequence: CDR1 SGHTS, CDR2 YDEGEE. The CDR3 totals 9 residues. CDR3 nucleotides: TGTGCCAGCAGCCCCCCAGGCGTAGTC. Protein sequence: CASSPPGVV.

The chain joins TRBV2 to TRBJ2-2; 7 bases line up with TRBD2. The germline V gene encodes CDR1 SNHLY and CDR2 FYNNEI. CDR3 length: 14 amino acids. J gave up 7 bases and V 4 bases, and 6 bases lay outside the gene matches. CDR3 amino acids: CASSAVGEGGELFF. CDR3 DNA: TGTGCCAGCAGTGCCGTCGGGGAGGGCGGGGAGCTGTTTTTT.

This chain connects TRBV5-1 to TRBJ2-3; 14 nucleotides match TRBD2. Trimming took 4 bases from V and 7 from J; bases not matched to a gene: 5. CDR1 and CDR2 from the germline V gene are SGHRS and YFSETQ. CDR3 length equals 15 residues. In DNA, the CDR3 is TGCGCCAGCAGCACGACTAGCGGGGGGGGTTATACGCAGTATTTT. Its protein is CASSTTSGGGYTQYF. The full variable domain, completed using reference TRBV5-1 and TRBJ2-3, is KAGVTQTPRYLIKTRGQQVTLSCSPISGHRSVSWYQQTPGQGLQFLFEYFSETQRNKGNFPGRFSGRQFSNSRSEMNVSTLELGDSALYLCASSTTSGGGYTQYFGPGTRLTVL.

The chain couples TRBV6-5 to TRBJ2-3; the D gene is possibly TRBD1 (5 bases). This CDR3 has 14 residues. Germline V CDR1 and CDR2: MNHEY, SVGAGI. V dropped 5 bases and J dropped 5 bases, with 14 bases sitting between them. CDR3 in amino acids: CASSALGAVDTQYF. The CDR3 DNA reads TGTGCCAGCAGTGCCTTAGGGGCCGTAGATACGCAGTATTTT.

The chain has TRBV27 and TRBJ2-7, with TRBD1 matching over 7 bases. Germline CDR1 reads MNHEY; CDR2 reads SMNVEV (reference sequence). V was clipped by 3 bases and J by 2 bases; unmatched bases: 10. There are 16 residues in the CDR3. The CDR3 DNA sequence: TGTGCCAGCAGTTTGAAACAGGGGATGGCCCCCTACGAGCAGTACTTC. Its translation is CASSLKQGMAPYEQYF.

V is TRBV23-1 and J is TRBJ2-5, with 13 bases that match TRBD2. TRBV23-1 has ORF status, its function being uncertain. The CDR3 consists of 13 residues. After removal of 10 bases from V and 5 bases from J, the junction contained 4 bases not matched to a gene. The DNA for the CDR3 is TGCGCCACAGGACTAGCGGGAGATGAGACCCAGTACTTC. Amino acid sequence: CATGLAGDETQYF.

This rearrangement joins TRBV29-1 to TRBJ1-1, with D possibly being TRBD1 (6 bases). The CDR3 covers 13 residues. V gave up 4 bases and J gave up 4 bases, with 13 bases separating them. Germline CDR1 reads SQVTM; CDR2 reads ANQGSEA. The CDR3 nucleotides read TGCAGCGTTGGGGGCCAGGGGAGCACTGAAGCTTTCTTT. This translates into CSVGGQGSTEAFF.

This clone has just one count. The genes are TRBV7-2 and TRBJ1-1, with a weak D call TRBD1 (5 bases). CDR1 and CDR2 from the germline V gene are SGHTA and FQGNSA. Trimming shortened V by 1 base and J by 0 bases, and 9 bases separated the two germline ends. The CDR3 consists of 15 residues. The CDR3 loop reads CASSLVGGLNTEAFF. CDR3 sequence (DNA): TGTGCCAGCAGCTTAGTCGGGGGATTGAACACTGAAGCTTTCTTT. The full variable domain, rest sourced from reference TRBV7-2 and TRBJ1-1, is GAGVSQSPSNKVTEKGKDVELRCDPISGHTALYWYRQSLGQGLEFLIYFQGNSAPDKSGLPSDRFSAERTGGSVSTLTIQRTQQEDSAVYLCASSLVGGLNTEAFFGQGTRLTVV.

This chain connects TRBV9 to TRBJ1-2, with TRBD1 matching over 7 bases. The length of the CDR3 is 15 residues. The V segment lost 2 bases and the J segment 8 bases; nucleotides outside the gene matches: 12. Looked up from germline, CDR1 is SGDLS and CDR2 is YYNGEE. CDR3: CASSVSTTGMGGYTF. The CDR3 DNA reads TGTGCCAGCAGCGTGAGTACGACAGGGATGGGAGGCTACACCTTC. The whole variable domain, filled in from reference TRBV9 and TRBJ1-2, reads DSGVTQTPKHLITATGQRVTLRCSPRSGDLSVYWYQQSLDQGLQFLIQYYNGEERAKGNILERFSAQQFPDLHSELNLSSLELGDSALYFCASSVSTTGMGGYTFGSGTRLTVV.

V usage is TRBV6-5 and J usage is TRBJ1-2, with a tentative D call TRBD1 (5 bases). The ends were cut back, 2 bases at V and 0 bases at J, with 7 bases in the middle. There are 14 residues in the CDR3. Per the germline V gene, CDR1 is MNHEY and CDR2 is SVGAGI. CDR3 nucleotide sequence: TGTGCCAGCAGTTACGACAGTTCTAACTATGGCTACACCTTC. As protein: CASSYDSSNYGYTF.

The gene calls are TRBV5-6 and TRBJ2-7; 13 bases map to TRBD2. Unmatched junction bases numbered 2, after V lost 4 bases and J lost 1 base. Germline CDR1 reads SGHDT; CDR2 reads YYEEEE. The CDR3 runs 15 residues. CDR3 coding DNA: TGTGCCAGCAGCATACTAGCGGGAGGGTCCTACGAGCAGTACTTC. Encoded protein: CASSILAGGSYEQYF.

The CDR3 sequence: CAWSSGGPSYEQYF. The CDR3 region has the DNA TGTGCCTGGAGTTCGGGAGGGCCTTCCTACGAGCAGTACTTC. This sequence joins TRBV30 and TRBJ2-7; 8 positions match TRBD2. Germline lookup yields CDR1 GTSNPN and CDR2 SVGIG (reference sequence). The CDR3 has 14 residues. The V gene end was trimmed by 2 bases and the J gene end by 1 base; junction bases not matched to a gene: 4.

The rearrangement joins TRBV5-4 to TRBJ1-2; D unclear. Germline-derived CDR1 and CDR2 are SGHNT and YYREEE (reference sequence). Deletions cut 3 bases from V and 3 bases from J, with 9 bases between. This CDR3 has 13 residues. CDR3 sequence reads: CASSSGSYYGYTF. The CDR3 nucleotides are TGTGCCAGCAGCTCCGGGAGCTACTATGGCTACACCTTC. Full variable domain (rest looked up from reference TRBV5-4 and TRBJ1-2): ETGVTQSPTHLIKTRGQQVTLRCSSQSGHNTVSWYQQALGQGPQFIFQYYREEENGRGNFPPRFSGLQFPNYSSELNVNALELDDSALYLCASSSGSYYGYTFGSGTRLTVV.